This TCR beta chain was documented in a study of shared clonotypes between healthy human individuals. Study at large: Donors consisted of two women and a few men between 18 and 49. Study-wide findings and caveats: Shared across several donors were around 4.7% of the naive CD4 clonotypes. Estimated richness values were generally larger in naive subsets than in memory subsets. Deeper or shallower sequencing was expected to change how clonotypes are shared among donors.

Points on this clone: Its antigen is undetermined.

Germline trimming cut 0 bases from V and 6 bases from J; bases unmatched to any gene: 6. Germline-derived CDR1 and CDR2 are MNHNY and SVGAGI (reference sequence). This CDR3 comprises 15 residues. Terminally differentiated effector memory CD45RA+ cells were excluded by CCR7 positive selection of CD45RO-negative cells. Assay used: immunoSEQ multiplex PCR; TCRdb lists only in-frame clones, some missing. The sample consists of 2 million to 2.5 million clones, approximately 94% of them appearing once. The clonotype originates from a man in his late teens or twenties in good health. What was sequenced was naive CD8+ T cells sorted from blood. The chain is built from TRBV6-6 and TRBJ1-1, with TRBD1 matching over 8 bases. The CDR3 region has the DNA TGTGCCAGCAGTTACTCGCCAGGGGGCGCATCTGAAGCTTTCTTT. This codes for CASSYSPGGASEAFF.